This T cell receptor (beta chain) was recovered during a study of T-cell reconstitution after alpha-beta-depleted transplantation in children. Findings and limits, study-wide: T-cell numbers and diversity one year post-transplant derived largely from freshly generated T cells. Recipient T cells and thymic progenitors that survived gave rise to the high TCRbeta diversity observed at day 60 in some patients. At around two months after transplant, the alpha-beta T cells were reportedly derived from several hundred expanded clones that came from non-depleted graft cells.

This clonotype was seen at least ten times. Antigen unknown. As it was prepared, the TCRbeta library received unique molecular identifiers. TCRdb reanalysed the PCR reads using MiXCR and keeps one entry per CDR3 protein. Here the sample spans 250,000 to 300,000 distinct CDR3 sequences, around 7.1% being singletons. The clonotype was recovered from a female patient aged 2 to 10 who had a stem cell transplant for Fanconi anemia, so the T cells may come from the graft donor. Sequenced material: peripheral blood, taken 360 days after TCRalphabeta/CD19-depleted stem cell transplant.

The CDR3 is CASSKLSGSSYNEQFF. CDR3 DNA sequence: TGTGCCAGCAGTAAACTCAGCGGGAGCTCCTACAATGAGCAGTTCTTC. This rearrangement joins TRBV6-1 to TRBJ2-1; 8 bases are a match to TRBD2. The CDR3 runs 16 residues. Trimming took 5 bases from V and 0 from J; bases not matched to a gene: 6. The V gene's germline CDR1 is MNHNS and CDR2 SASEGT.